This TCR beta chain derives from a study of regulatory T cells in long-lasting Graves disease. Trimming shortened V by 4 bases and J by 4 bases, and 15 bases separated the two germline ends. Looked up from germline, CDR1 is MGHDK and CDR2 is SYGVNS. The CDR3 runs 15 residues. Assembly of TCR beta libraries relied on iRepertoire HTBI primers together with Arm-PCR of CDR3 regions. TCRdb re-called the multiplex PCR reads through MiXCR, storing one row per CDR3 protein. The sample lists some 230,000 distinct CDR3 sequences; approximately 20% were seen once. Time point indicated: newly diagnosed GD, antithyroid drugs for less than 3 months. RNA extracted from PBMCs served as the sequencing template. Many counts were recorded for this clonotype.

This receptor was obtained from a female donor with Graves disease. The rearrangement links TRBV25-1 to TRBJ2-3; D call uncertain. This specimen was peripheral blood mononuclear cells (PBMCs), taken at new diagnosis, from a patient treated with antithyroid drugs. The CDR3 nucleotides are TGTGCCAGCAGTGCGGGTGCCGGCCTGGCAGATACGCAGTATTTT. Protein sequence: CASSAGAGLADTQYF.